A single TCR beta chain is shown here with its context. Its specificity is not known. The same CDR3 arises from other DNA sequences in this sample as well. The sample comes from a study of cytomegalovirus exposure and HLA in healthy donors. Study in general: Assignment to the Caucasian-associated ancestry cluster applied to more than 75% of the roughly 400 genotyped donors. General study findings and limits: Indistinguishability led to the exclusion of some V segments, TRBV6-2 and TRBV6-3 included.

V was clipped by 3 bases and J by 4 bases, with 6 bases between them. CDR3 size: 12 residues. In germline, CDR1 is KGHSH, CDR2 LQKENI. The PCR was carried out with 60 Vbeta primers and 13 Jbeta primers. Measured with immunoSEQ multiplex PCR; TCRdb has only the in-frame clones, and not every one. This sample has about 170,000 clones, with about 79% found just once. Input material: PBMCs. The clonotype was recovered from a female donor in good health and CMV-seronegative. The chain has TRBV18 and TRBJ2-5, with D possibly TRBD2 on 6 matching bases. The CDR3 DNA reads TGTGCCAGCTCACCGGGAGGAGAGACCCAGTACTTC. Its protein product is CASSPGGETQYF. Looking up the rest from reference TRBV18 and TRBJ2-5 gives the full variable domain: NAGVMQNPRHLVRRRGQEARLRCSPMKGHSHVYWYRQLPEEGLKFMVYLQKENIIDESGMPKERFSAEFPKEGPSILRIQQVVRGDSAAYFCASSPGGETQYFGPGTRLLVL.